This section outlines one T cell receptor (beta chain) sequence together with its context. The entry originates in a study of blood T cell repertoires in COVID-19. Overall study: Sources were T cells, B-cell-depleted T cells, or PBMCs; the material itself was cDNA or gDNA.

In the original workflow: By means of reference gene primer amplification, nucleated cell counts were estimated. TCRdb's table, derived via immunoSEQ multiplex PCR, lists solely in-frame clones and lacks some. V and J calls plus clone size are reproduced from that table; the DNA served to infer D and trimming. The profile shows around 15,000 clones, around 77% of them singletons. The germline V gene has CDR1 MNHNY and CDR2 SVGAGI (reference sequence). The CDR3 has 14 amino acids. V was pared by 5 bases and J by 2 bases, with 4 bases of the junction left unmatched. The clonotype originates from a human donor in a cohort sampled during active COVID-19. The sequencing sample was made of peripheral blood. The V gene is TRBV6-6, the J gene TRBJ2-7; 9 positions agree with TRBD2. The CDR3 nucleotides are TGTGCCAGCAGTACTGTAGCGGGAGCCTACGAGCAGTACTTC. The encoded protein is CASSTVAGAYEQYF.